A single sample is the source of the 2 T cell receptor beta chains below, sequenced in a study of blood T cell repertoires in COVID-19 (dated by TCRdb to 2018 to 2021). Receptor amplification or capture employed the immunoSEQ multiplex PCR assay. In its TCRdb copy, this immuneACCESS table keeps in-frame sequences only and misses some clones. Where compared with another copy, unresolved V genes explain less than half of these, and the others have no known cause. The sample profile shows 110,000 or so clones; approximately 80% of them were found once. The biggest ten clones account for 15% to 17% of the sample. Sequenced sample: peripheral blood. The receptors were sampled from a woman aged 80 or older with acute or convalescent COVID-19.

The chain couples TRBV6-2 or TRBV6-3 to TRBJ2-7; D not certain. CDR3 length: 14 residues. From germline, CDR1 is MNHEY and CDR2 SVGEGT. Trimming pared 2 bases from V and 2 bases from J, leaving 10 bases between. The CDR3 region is CASSYERSAYEQYV. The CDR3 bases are TGTGCCAGCAGTTACGAGAGGTCCGCCTACGAGCAGTACGTC.

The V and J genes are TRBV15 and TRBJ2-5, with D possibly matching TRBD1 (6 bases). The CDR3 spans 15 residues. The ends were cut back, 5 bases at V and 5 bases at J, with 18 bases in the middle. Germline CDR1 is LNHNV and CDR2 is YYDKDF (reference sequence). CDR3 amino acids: CATSVRSTGSETQYF. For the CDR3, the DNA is TGTGCCACCAGCGTTCGATCCACAGGGAGCGAGACCCAGTACTTC.